This T cell receptor beta chain is drawn from a study of control samples from healthy donors and cancer patients. The repertoire was sequenced with immunoSEQ multiplex PCR; TCRdb's copy has only in-frame clones and lacks some. Of approximately 130,000 clones listed, around 87% are singletons. Per germline, CDR1 LGHNA and CDR2 YSLEER. This CDR3 is built from 13 residues. Between the trimmed V and J ends, which lost 0 bases and 6 bases, there was a span of 9 bases. Remarks on this clone: This sample also contains other DNA sequences that code for the same CDR3.

Material: blood. The sequence came from a man aged 35 to 55 in good health. The chain couples TRBV4-3 to TRBJ2-7; no clear D gene. CDR3 nucleotide sequence: TGCGCCAGCAGCCAAGATCGAGGAACCGAGCAGTACTTC. Residues: CASSQDRGTEQYF.